This TCR beta chain was profiled in a study of beta chain features in type 1 diabetes. Study-level points and caveats: TCRB CDR3s were moderately but significantly shorter in Type 1 diabetes patients in all four CD4+ subsets. The naive, central memory and Treg TCRB repertoires looked more alike in patients than they did in healthy donors. When VDJ junctions were examined, type 1 diabetes patients showed fewer insertions and more deletions.

This CDR3 contains 13 residues. CDR1 and CDR2 from the germline V gene are SGHAT and FQNNGV. V lost 4 bases to trimming and J lost 4 bases, with 8 bases between them. With regard to this clone: What it binds is unknown.

Expressed TCRB transcripts were sequenced because the entire RNA isolate underwent reverse transcription. Data came from immunoSEQ multiplex PCR; TCRdb stores just in-frame clones and leaves some out. Counted here are about 240,000 clones, around 14% occurring once; the ten biggest clones make up roughly 0.019%. The origin of this receptor is a man younger than 40 with type 1 diabetes. The chain combines TRBV11-2 with TRBJ2-1, with TRBD1 as a possible D gene (6 bases). Sequenced: naive CD4+ T cells from blood. This CDR3 reads CASSSGQYNEQFF. CDR3 coding DNA: TGTGCCAGCAGCTCTGGACAGTACAATGAGCAGTTCTTC.